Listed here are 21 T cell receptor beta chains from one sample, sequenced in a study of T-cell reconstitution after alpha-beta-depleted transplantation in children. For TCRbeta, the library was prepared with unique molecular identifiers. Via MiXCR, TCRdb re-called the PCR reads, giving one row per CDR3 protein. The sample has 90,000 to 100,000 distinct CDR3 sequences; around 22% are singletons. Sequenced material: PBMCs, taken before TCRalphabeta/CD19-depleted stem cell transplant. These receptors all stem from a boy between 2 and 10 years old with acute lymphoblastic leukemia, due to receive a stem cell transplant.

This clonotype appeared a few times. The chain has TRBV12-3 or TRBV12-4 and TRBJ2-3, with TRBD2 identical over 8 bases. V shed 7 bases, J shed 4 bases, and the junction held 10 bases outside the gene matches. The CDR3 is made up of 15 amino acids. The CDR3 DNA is TGTGCCAGCACCACTAGCGGAGGGGCAGCAGATACGCAGTATTTT. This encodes CASTTSGGAADTQYF.

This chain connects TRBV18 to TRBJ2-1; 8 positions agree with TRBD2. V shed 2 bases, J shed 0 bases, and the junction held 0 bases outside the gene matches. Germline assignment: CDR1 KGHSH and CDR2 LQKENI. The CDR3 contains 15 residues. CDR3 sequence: CASSPTSGSYNEQFF. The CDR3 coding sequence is TGTGCCAGCTCACCAACTAGCGGCTCCTACAATGAGCAGTTCTTC. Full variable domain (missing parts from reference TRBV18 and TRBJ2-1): NAGVMQNPRHLVRRRGQEARLRCSPMKGHSHVYWYRQLPEEGLKFMVYLQKENIIDESGMPKERFSAEFPKEGPSILRIQQVVRGDSAAYFCASSPTSGSYNEQFFGPGTRLTVL.

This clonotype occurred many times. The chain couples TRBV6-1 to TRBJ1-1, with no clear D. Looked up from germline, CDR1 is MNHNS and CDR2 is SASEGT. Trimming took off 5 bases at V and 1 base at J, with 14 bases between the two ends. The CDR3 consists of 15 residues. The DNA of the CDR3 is TGTGCCAGCAGTCCCTGGGATGGGCGGAACACTGAAGCTTTCTTT. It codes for CASSPWDGRNTEAFF.

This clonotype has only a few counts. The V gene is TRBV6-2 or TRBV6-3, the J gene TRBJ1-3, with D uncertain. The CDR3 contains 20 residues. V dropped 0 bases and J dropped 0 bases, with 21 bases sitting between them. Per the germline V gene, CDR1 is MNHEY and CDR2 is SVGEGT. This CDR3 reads CASSYSSLRAGLSSGNTIYF. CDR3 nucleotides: TGTGCCAGCAGTTACTCGAGTCTGCGCGCAGGCCTGAGCTCTGGAAACACCATATATTTT.

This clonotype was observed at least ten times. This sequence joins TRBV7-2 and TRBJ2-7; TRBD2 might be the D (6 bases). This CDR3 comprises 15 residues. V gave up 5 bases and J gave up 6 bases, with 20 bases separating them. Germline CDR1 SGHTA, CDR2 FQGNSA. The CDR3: CASSRVAEGLGEQYF. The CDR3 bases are TGTGCCAGCAGCCGCGTAGCGGAGGGCCTCGGCGAGCAGTACTTC.

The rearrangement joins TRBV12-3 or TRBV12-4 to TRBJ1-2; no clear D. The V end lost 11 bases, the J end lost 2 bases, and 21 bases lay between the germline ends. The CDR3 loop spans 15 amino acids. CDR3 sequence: CAQPPRVDLNYGYTF. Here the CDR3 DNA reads TGTGCCCAGCCCCCGCGAGTGGATCTGAACTATGGCTACACCTTC.

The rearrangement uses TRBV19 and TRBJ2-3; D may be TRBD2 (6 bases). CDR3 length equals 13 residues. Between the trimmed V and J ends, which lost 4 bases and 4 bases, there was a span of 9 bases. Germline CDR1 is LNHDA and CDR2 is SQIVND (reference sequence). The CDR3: CASSRRVADTQYF. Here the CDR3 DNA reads TGTGCCAGTAGTAGGAGGGTAGCAGATACGCAGTATTTT.

Here the CDR3 DNA reads TGTGCCAGCAGCCAAATAGGGTTGGCCACTGAAGCTTTCTTT. It is translated as CASSQIGLATEAFF. The V gene is TRBV13, the J gene TRBJ1-1; D gene unclear. This CDR3 contains 14 residues. From germline, CDR1 is PRHDT and CDR2 FYEKMQ (reference sequence). The V and J ends lost 5 bases and 4 bases respectively, with 14 bases between them.

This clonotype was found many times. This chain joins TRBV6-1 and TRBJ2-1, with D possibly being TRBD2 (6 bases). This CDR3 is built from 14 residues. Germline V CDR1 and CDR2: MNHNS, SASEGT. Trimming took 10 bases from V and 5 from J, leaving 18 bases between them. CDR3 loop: CATWRGAFHNEQFF. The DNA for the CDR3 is TGTGCCACCTGGAGGGGAGCATTTCACAATGAGCAGTTCTTC.

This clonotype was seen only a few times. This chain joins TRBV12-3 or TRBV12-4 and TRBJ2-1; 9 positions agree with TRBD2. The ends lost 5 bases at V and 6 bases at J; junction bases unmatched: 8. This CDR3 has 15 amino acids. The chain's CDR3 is CASSLRTSALNEQFF. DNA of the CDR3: TGTGCCAGCAGTCTCCGGACTAGCGCCCTCAATGAGCAGTTCTTC.

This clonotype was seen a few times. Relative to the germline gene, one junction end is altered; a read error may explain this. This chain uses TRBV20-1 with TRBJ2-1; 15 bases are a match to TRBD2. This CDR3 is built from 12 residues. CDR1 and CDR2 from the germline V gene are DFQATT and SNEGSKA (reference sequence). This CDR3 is CSARKRTSGRGF. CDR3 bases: TGCAGTGCTAGAAAAAGGACTAGCGGGAGGGGCTTC.

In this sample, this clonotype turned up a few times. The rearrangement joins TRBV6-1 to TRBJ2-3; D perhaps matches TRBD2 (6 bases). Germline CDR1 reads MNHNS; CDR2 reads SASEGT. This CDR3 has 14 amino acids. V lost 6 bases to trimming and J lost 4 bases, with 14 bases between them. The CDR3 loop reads CASRIAESADTQYF. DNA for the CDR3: TGTGCCAGCAGGATAGCGGAGAGTGCAGATACGCAGTATTTT.

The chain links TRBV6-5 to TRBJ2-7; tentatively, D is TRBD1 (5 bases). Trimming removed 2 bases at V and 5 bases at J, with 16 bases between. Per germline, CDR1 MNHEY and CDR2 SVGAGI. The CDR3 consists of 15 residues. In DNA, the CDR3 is TGTGCCAGCAGTTACCCAGGCAGACAGCGAGACGAGCAGTACTTC. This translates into CASSYPGRQRDEQYF.

CDR3 bases: TGCGCCAGCAGCCCAGCACCCACCTACAATGAGCAGTTCTTC. Amino acids: CASSPAPTYNEQFF. This chain uses TRBV4-1 with TRBJ2-1, with D unclear. There are 14 residues in the CDR3. Germline V CDR1 and CDR2: MGHRA, YSYEKL. Between the trimmed V and J ends, which lost 4 bases and 2 bases, there was a span of 9 bases.

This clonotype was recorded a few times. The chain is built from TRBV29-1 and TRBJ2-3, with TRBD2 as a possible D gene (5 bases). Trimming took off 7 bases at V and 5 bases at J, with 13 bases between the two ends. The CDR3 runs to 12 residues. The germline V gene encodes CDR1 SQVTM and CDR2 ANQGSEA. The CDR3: CSAGVSGDTQYF. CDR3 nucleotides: TGCAGCGCCGGGGTATCGGGAGATACGCAGTATTTT.

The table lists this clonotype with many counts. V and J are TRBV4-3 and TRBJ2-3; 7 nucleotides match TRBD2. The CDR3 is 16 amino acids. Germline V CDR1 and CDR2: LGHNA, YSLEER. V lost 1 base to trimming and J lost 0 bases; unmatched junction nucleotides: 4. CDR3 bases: TGCGCCAGCAGCCAAGGGGCTAGCGGCAGCACAGATACGCAGTATTTT. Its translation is CASSQGASGSTDTQYF.

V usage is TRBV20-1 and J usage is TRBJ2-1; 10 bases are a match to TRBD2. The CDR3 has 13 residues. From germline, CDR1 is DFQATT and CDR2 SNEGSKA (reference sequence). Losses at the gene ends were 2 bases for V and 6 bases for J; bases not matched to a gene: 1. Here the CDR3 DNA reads TGCAGTGCTAGACTAGCGGGAGCCAATGAGCAGTTCTTC. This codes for CSARLAGANEQFF.

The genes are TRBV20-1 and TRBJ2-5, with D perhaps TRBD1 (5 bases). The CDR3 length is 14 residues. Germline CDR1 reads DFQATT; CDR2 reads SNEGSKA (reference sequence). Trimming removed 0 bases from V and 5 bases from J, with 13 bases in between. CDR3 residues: CSARDPRVRETQYF. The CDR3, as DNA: TGCAGTGCTAGAGATCCCAGGGTACGGGAGACCCAGTACTTC.

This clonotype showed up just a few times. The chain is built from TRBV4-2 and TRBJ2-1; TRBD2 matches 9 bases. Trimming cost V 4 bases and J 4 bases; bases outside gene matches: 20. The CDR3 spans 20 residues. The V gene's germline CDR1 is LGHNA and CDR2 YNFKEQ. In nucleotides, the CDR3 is TGTGCCAGCAGCCCTCTTCACCGCGCGACTAGCGGAGGGGCGTACAATGAGCAGTTCTTC. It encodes CASSPLHRATSGGAYNEQFF.

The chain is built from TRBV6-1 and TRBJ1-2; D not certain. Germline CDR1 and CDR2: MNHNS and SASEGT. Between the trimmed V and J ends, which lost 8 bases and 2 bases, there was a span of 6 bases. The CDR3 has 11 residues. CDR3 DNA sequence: TGTGCCAGCGAAATCAACTATGGCTACACCTTC. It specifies CASEINYGYTF.

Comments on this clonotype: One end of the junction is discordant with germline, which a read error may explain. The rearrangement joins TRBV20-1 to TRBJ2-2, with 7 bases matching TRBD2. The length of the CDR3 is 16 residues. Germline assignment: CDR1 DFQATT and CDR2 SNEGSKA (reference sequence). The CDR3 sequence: CCARVPSGGTPGELFF. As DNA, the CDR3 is TGCTGTGCTAGAGTCCCTAGCGGAGGGACGCCCGGGGAGCTGTTTTTT.